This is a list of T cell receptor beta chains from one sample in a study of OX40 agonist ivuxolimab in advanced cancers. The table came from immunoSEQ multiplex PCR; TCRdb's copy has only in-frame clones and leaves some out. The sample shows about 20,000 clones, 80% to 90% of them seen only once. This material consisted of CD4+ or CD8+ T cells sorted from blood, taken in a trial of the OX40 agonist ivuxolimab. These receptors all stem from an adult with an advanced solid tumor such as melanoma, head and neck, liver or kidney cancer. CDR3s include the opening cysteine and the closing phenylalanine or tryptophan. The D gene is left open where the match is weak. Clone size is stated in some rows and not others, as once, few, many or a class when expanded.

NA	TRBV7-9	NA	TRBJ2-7	TGTGCCAGCAGCCAGCCCGCATCCTACGAGCAGTACTTC	CASSQPASYEQYF
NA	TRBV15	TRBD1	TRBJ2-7	TGTGCCACCAGCAGGCGGGACAGGGCGTACGAGCAGTACTTC	CATSRRDRAYEQYF
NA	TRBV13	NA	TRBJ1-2	TGTGCCAGCAGCACAACTCCGACATCAGGCGGCTACACCTTC	CASSTTPTSGGYTF
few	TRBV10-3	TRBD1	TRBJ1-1	TGTGCCATCACTCCGGGACAGGGGATGAACACTGAAGCTTTCTTT	CAITPGQGMNTEAFF
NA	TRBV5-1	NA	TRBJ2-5	TGCGCCAGCAGCTTGGATGAGACCCAGTACTTC	CASSLDETQYF
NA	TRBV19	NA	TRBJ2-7	TGTGCCAGCCGTCCCGGGACCCCCACCTACGAGCAGTACTTC	CASRPGTPTYEQYF
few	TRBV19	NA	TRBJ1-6	TGTGCCAGTAGCCCCGTTCCGGAGAATTCACCCCTCCACTTT	CASSPVPENSPLHF
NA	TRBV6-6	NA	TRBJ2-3	TGTGCCAGCAGTTACCCCCGGCCGGATACGCAGTATTTT	CASSYPRPDTQYF
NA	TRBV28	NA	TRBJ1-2	TGTGCCAGCAGTTGGGCCCAAAGGTACTATGGCTACACCTTC	CASSWAQRYYGYTF
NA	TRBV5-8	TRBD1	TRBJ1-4	TGTGCCAGCAGCTTGCGGATCCGGGACAGCAATGAAAAACTGTTTTTT	CASSLRIRDSNEKLFF
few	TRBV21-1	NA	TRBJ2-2	TGTGCCAGCAGCACCGAGGGGAGGACGAACACCGGGGAGCTGTTTTTT	CASSTEGRTNTGELFF
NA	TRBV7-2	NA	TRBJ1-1	TGTGCCAGCAGCTATGAGCTCGCCGTTCCTGAAGCTTTCTTT	CASSYELAVPEAFF
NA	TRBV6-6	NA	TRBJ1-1	TGTGCCAGCAGTTTCAGGGTGGACACTGAAGCTTTCTTT	CASSFRVDTEAFF
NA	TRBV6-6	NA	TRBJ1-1	TGTGCCAGCAGTTCCACGGGGAACACTGAAGCTTTCTTT	CASSSTGNTEAFF
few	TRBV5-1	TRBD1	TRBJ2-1	TGCGCCAGCAGCCCGGTCGAACCCAGGGGGAATGAGCAGTTCTTC	CASSPVEPRGNEQFF
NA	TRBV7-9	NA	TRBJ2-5	TGTGCCAGCAGCTTGCAGGGTCAGGAGACCCAGTACTTC	CASSLQGQETQYF
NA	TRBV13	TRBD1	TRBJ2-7	TGTGCCAGCAGCCCTGGGACAGTGGGTTCCTACGAGCAGTACTTC	CASSPGTVGSYEQYF
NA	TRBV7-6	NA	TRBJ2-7	TGTGCCAGCAGCTTAGTTAGGGACCACGAGCAGTACTTC	CASSLVRDHEQYF
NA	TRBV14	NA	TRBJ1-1	TGTGCCAGCAGCCCCCTACCGGGATCGGAAGCTTTCTTT	CASSPLPGSEAFF
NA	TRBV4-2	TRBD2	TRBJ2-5	TGTGCCAGCAGCCAAGAAACTAGCGGAAGATACCAAGAGACCCAGTACTTC	CASSQETSGRYQETQYF
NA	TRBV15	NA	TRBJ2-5	TGTGCCACCAGATCTTCGCGGAGTAGAGGAGAGACCCAGTACTTC	CATRSSRSRGETQYF
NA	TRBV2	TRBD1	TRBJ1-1	TGTGCCAGCACCACCACCCCAATGGGACAGACTGAAGCTTTCTTT	CASTTTPMGQTEAFF
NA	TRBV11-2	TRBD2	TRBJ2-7	TGTGCCAGCAGCTTAGAAACTAGCGGGGGATCCGAGCAGTACTTC	CASSLETSGGSEQYF
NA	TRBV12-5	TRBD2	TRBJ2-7	TGTGCTAGTGGTTTGGATCTTAGCGGGGTTCCCAGCTCCTACGAGCAGTACTTC	CASGLDLSGVPSSYEQYF
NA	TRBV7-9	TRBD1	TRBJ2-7	TGTGCCAGCAGCCCCACAGGGGATCCTTTTGACGAGCAGTACTTC	CASSPTGDPFDEQYF
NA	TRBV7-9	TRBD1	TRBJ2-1	TGTGCCAGCAGCCCCGACAGGGACGATGAGCAGTTCTTC	CASSPDRDDEQFF
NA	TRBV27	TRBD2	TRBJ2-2	TGTGCCAGCAGTTCCCCCGCTAGCGGGAGGGCCGGGGAGCTGTTTTTT	CASSSPASGRAGELFF
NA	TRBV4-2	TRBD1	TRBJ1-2	TGTGCCAGCAGCCAAGTGGGGGACAGGGTTAACTATGGCTACACCTTC	CASSQVGDRVNYGYTF
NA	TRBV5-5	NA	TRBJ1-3	TGTGCCAGCAGCCAACAGCAAAGCTCTGGAAACACCATATATTTT	CASSQQQSSGNTIYF
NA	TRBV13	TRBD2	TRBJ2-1	TGTGCCAGCAGCCCGAATGGGGGGAGGGGCCCCTACAATGAGCAGTTCTTC	CASSPNGGRGPYNEQFF
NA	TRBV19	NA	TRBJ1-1	TGTGCCAGTAGAAAGGGGAGCACTGAAGCTTTCTTT	CASRKGSTEAFF
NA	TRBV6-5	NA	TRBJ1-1	TGTGCCAGCAGTTACAGTCAGCCAACTGAAGCTTTCTTT	CASSYSQPTEAFF
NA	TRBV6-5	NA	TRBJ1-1	TGTGCCAGCAGTGTAGGCCGGGGGACTGAAGCTTTCTTT	CASSVGRGTEAFF
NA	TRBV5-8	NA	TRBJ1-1	TGTGCCAGCAGCTTAAACGTCGGCACTGAAGCTTTCTTT	CASSLNVGTEAFF
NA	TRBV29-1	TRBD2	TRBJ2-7	TGCAGCGTTCGGGGACTAGCGGATACACCTCTGATCTACGAGCAGTACTTC	CSVRGLADTPLIYEQYF
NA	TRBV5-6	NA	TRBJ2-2	TGTGCCAGCAGCTTGGGTTTTACGGCCGGGATATACACCGGGGAGCTGTTTTTT	CASSLGFTAGIYTGELFF
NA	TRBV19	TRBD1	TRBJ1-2	TGTGCCAGTAGTATGATTTCAGGGGGCTATGGCTACACCTTC	CASSMISGGYGYTF
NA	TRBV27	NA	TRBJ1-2	TGTGCCAGCAGTTACAGGGCTAACTATGGCTACACCTTC	CASSYRANYGYTF
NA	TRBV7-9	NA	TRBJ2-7	TGTGCCAGCAGCCCAGCCTACATCTCCTACGAGCAGTACTTC	CASSPAYISYEQYF
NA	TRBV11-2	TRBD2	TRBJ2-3	TGTGCCAGCAGCTTGGGACTAGCGTTTCGCACAGATACGCAGTATTTT	CASSLGLAFRTDTQYF
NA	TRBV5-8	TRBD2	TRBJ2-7	TGTGCCAGCAGTTCTAGCGGGAGGCTCGAGCAGTACTTC	CASSSSGRLEQYF
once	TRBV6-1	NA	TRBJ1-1	TGTGCCGGCAATAAGGGCGCTGAAGCTTTCTTT	CAGNKGAEAFF
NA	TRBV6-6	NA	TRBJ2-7	TGTGCCAGCAGTACTACAGGGATAGGCGAGCAGTACTTC	CASSTTGIGEQYF
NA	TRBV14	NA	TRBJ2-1	TGTGCCAGCAGCCACCGGTCCGATAACTACAATGAGCAGTTCTTC	CASSHRSDNYNEQFF
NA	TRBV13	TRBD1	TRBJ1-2	TGTGCCAGCAGCTTAGGCGTCAGGGGGCTGTATGGCTACACCTTC	CASSLGVRGLYGYTF